The 14 T cell receptor beta chains listed next were all sequenced from one sample in a study of blood T cell repertoires in COVID-19. The repertoire was sequenced with immunoSEQ multiplex PCR; TCRdb's copy has only in-frame clones and lacks some. The data contain fewer than 250,000 clones, under 80% of them singletons. The sequenced sample was peripheral blood. These receptors all come from a woman in her fifties or sixties with acute or convalescent COVID-19.

This clone turned up a few times. J is TRBJ2-5 and V is TRBV7-2; 8 bases are a match to TRBD2. Germline V gene lookup returns CDR1 SGHTA and CDR2 FQGNSA. The CDR3 has 15 residues. V lost 3 bases to trimming and J lost 0 bases; unmatched junction nucleotides: 3. The CDR3 coding sequence is TGTGCCAGCAGCTTCCTAGCGGGTTACCAAGAGACCCAGTACTTC. Protein product: CASSFLAGYQETQYF. Filled out from reference TRBV7-2 and TRBJ2-5, the complete variable domain reads GAGVSQSPSNKVTEKGKDVELRCDPISGHTALYWYRQSLGQGLEFLIYFQGNSAPDKSGLPSDRFSAERTGGSVSTLTIQRTQQEDSAVYLCASSFLAGYQETQYFGPGTRLLVL.

This chain connects TRBV5-6 to TRBJ2-5; D remains unclear. V was cut by 4 bases and J by 7 bases, with 14 bases left in between. CDR1 and CDR2 from the germline V gene are SGHDT and YYEEEE. CDR3 size: 13 residues. The CDR3 bases are TGTGCCAGCAGCCCCCAACGCAGTGCGACCCAGTACTTC. Its translation is CASSPQRSATQYF. Together with reference TRBV5-6 and TRBJ2-5, the CDR3 gives the full variable domain: DAGVTQSPTHLIKTRGQQVTLRCSPKSGHDTVSWYQQALGQGPQFIFQYYEEEERQRGNFPDRFSGHQFPNYSSELNVNALLLGDSALYLCASSPQRSATQYFGPGTRLLVL.

This clone was seen a few times. The genes are TRBV28 and TRBJ1-5, with D perhaps TRBD1 (5 bases). The germline V gene has CDR1 MDHEN and CDR2 SYDVKM. The CDR3 loop spans 14 amino acids. V dropped 7 bases and J dropped 0 bases, with 10 bases sitting between them. This CDR3 is CASIRTSSNQPQHF. Here the CDR3 DNA reads TGTGCCAGCATCAGGACAAGTAGCAATCAGCCCCAGCATTTT.

The chain uses TRBV30 and TRBJ2-1; TRBD2 matches 15 bases. Germline V gene lookup returns CDR1 GTSNPN and CDR2 SVGIG (reference sequence). There are 15 residues in the CDR3. V lost 7 bases and J lost 2; bases outside the gene matches: 3. CDR3 in DNA: TGTGCCTCAAGGACTAGCGGGGGGGCCTACAATGAGCAGTTCTTC. This gives the protein CASRTSGGAYNEQFF.

The chain recombines TRBV7-6 with TRBJ2-7; 8 nucleotides line up with TRBD2. With V trimmed by 1 base and J by 1 base, 3 bases remained unmatched. The CDR3 spans 15 residues. The germline V gene has CDR1 SGHVS and CDR2 FNYEAQ. The CDR3 sequence: CASSLDSGGSYEQYF. The CDR3 DNA reads as TGTGCCAGCAGCTTAGACAGCGGGGGATCCTACGAGCAGTACTTC.

V usage is TRBV12-2 and J usage is TRBJ1-1; the D segment call TRBD1 is taken from the table without a DNA check. TRBV12-2 is noted as a pseudogene. The CDR3 has 15 residues. CDR3 nucleotide sequence: TGTGCAAGTCGCTTAGTCACAGCCATGAACACTGAAGCTTTCTTT. Amino acid sequence: CASRLVTAMNTEAFF.

This chain links TRBV7-5 with TRBJ1-5; whether TRBD1, the table's D call, matches the DNA was not checked. TRBV7-5 is given as a pseudogene. There are 19 residues in the CDR3. This CDR3 reads CARSLAWAHRDTYYQPQHF. CDR3 DNA sequence: TGTGCCAGAAGCTTAGCGTGGGCTCATAGGGACACCTACTATCAGCCCCAGCATTTT.

This chain joins TRBV9 and TRBJ1-1; tentatively, D is TRBD1 (6 bases). The V end was cut by 0 bases, the J end by 5 bases, with 11 bases between. The CDR3 totals 14 residues. CDR1 is SGDLS, CDR2 YYNGEE, per germline. The CDR3, as DNA: TGTGCCAGCAGCGTAGGAGGGGGGGGAACTGAAGCTTTCTTT. Translated: CASSVGGGGTEAFF.

This clone was picked up a small number of times. The chain combines TRBV14 with TRBJ2-1; D not resolved. V lost 5 bases and J lost 2, with 16 bases in between. This CDR3 is 16 amino acids long. The V gene's germline CDR1 is SGHDN and CDR2 FVKESK. The DNA for the CDR3 is TGTGCCAGCAGCGGCGACACTTCCCAGCCCTACAATGAGCAGTTCTTC. Translation: CASSGDTSQPYNEQFF.

This clone was observed a handful of times. This sequence joins TRBV5-1 and TRBJ2-7, with D uncertain. The CDR3 totals 13 residues. Trimming cost V 0 bases and J 6 bases, with 10 bases left between them. In germline, CDR1 is SGHRS, CDR2 YFSETQ. The CDR3 loop is CASSLGAMGEQYF. CDR3 DNA: TGCGCCAGCAGCTTGGGGGCAATGGGCGAGCAGTACTTC.

The rearrangement joins TRBV28 to TRBJ1-2; the D gene is possibly TRBD1 (6 bases). This CDR3 contains 13 residues. CDR1 and CDR2 from the germline V gene are MDHEN and SYDVKM. V gave up 8 bases and J gave up 13 bases, with 23 bases separating them. The CDR3 region has the DNA TGTGCCAGCGGGGGCAGCAAACTAGCGACCCCCACCTTC. As protein: CASGGSKLATPTF.

The chain employs TRBV15 and TRBJ1-2; 9 positions agree with TRBD1. CDR3 length equals 16 residues. V gave up 3 bases and J gave up 1 base; unmatched junction bases: 6. Germline CDR1 LNHNV, CDR2 YYDKDF (reference sequence). The CDR3 loop reads CATSRRTGANNYGYTF. In DNA, the CDR3 is TGTGCCACCAGCAGGCGGACAGGGGCAAATAACTATGGCTACACCTTC.

This clone was recorded a few times. The rearrangement uses TRBV27 and TRBJ2-1; D is possibly TRBD1 (6 bases). CDR1 is MNHEY and CDR2 is SMNVEV in the germline V gene (reference sequence). The CDR3 is 18 residues long. The germline V and J ends were trimmed by 5 bases and 7 bases, with 27 bases remaining between them. The CDR3 loop reads CASSTNRAGTLSRNEQFF. The CDR3 bases are TGTGCCAGCAGTACTAATAGGGCCGGGACACTTTCGAGGAATGAGCAGTTCTTC.

CDR3 residues: CASSSYRGIYNSPLHF. CDR3 coding DNA: TGTGCCAGCAGTTCGTACAGGGGGATCTATAATTCACCCCTCCACTTT. The chain carries TRBV27 and TRBJ1-6, with 8 bases that match TRBD1. This CDR3 is built from 16 residues. Germline assignment: CDR1 MNHEY and CDR2 SMNVEV (reference sequence). The V and J ends lost 4 bases and 3 bases, in that order; junction bases with no gene match: 5.